This T cell receptor (beta chain) was recorded in a study of identical twins' blood T cells. General study points: Twins reportedly had markedly more similar V usage than unrelated donors, even among out-of-frame TCRbeta clonotypes. Top TCRbeta clonotypes were shared more with twin than unrelated donors. Shared CDR3 clonotype counts tracked mainly the product of cloneset sizes.

This clonotype was seen just once. Its antigen is still unknown. Each CDR3 protein is one row after TCRdb ran MiXCR on the 5' RACE reads. The repertoire has around 380,000 distinct CDR3 sequences, roughly 28% of them found once; the top ten carry about 6.1%. Germline V gene sequence: CDR1 SGHRS, CDR2 YFSETQ. CDR3 length: 14 residues. V was cut by 3 bases and J by 1 base, with 10 bases left in between. The sequence was obtained from a woman between 18 and 55 years old in good health. V and J are TRBV5-1 and TRBJ1-1, with D perhaps TRBD1 (5 bases). Material for sequencing was PBMCs. As DNA, the CDR3 is TGCGCCAGCAGCTGGGCAGGGCCGAACACTGAAGCTTTCTTT. This codes for CASSWAGPNTEAFF.